The 16 T cell receptor beta chains below come from one sample, sequenced in a study of T cells in localized non-small cell lung cancer. Clones were sequenced by immunoSEQ multiplex PCR, and TCRdb holds only the in-frame ones, with some missing. The sample contains roughly 1,200 clones, 30% to 45% of which appear only once. This specimen was lung tumor tissue, taken before any cancer treatment. These receptors were collected from a male donor at least 60 years old with stage II squamous cell lung carcinoma.

Note on this clone: Relative to the germline gene, one junction end is altered; a read error may explain this. This chain uses TRBV6-8 with TRBJ1-1; no definite D call. CDR3 size: 13 residues. In germline, CDR1 is MNHGY, CDR2 SAAAGT. The CDR3, as DNA: TGTGCCAGCAGTGACTCAGATTACACTGAAGCTTTCTTT. The encoded protein is CASSDSDYTEAFF.

The J gene is TRBJ2-7, the V gene TRBV18, with a possible D match to TRBD2 (5 bases). The CDR3 loop spans 14 amino acids. V was shortened by 2 bases and J by 4 bases, with 12 bases between the two germline ends. Germline loops: CDR1 KGHSH, CDR2 LQKENI. CDR3 bases: TGTGCCAGCTCACCAGGGGTAGGGAGTTACGAGCAGTACTTC. Its translation: CASSPGVGSYEQYF.

The chain employs TRBV19 and TRBJ2-7; no definite D call. CDR3 size: 13 residues. Per the germline V gene, CDR1 is LNHDA and CDR2 is SQIVND (reference sequence). V gave up 9 bases and J gave up 7 bases, with 19 bases separating them. CDR3 loop: CASAPIPGSEQYF. The CDR3 DNA follows: TGTGCCAGCGCTCCAATACCAGGTTCGGAGCAGTACTTC.

V is TRBV19 and J is TRBJ2-1; perhaps TRBD2 as D (6 bases). The germline V and J ends were trimmed by 6 bases and 5 bases, with 14 bases remaining between them. CDR3 length equals 14 residues. Germline CDR1 and CDR2: LNHDA and SQIVND (reference sequence). CDR3 sequence reads: CASSVSGLDNEQFF. In DNA form, the CDR3 reads TGTGCCAGTAGCGTCTCGGGACTCGACAATGAGCAGTTCTTC.

The chain links TRBV10-2 to TRBJ2-7; D is uncertain. This CDR3 comprises 12 residues. CDR1 and CDR2 from the germline V gene are WSHSY and SAAADI. V lost 4 bases, J lost 6 bases, and 10 bases lay in between. CDR3 region: CASSVNLREQYF. In nucleotides, the CDR3 is TGCGCCAGCAGTGTTAACCTGCGCGAGCAGTACTTC.

The chain uses TRBV30 and TRBJ2-5, with no clear D. Germline V CDR1 and CDR2: GTSNPN, SVGIG (reference sequence). This CDR3 comprises 13 residues. Trimming took 0 bases from V and 2 from J, leaving 7 bases between them. CDR3 in DNA: TGTGCCTGGAGTGTATCCTTACAAGAGACCCAGTACTTC. This encodes CAWSVSLQETQYF.

This chain links TRBV29-1 with TRBJ2-5, with unresolved D. Germline loops: CDR1 SQVTM, CDR2 ANQGSEA. CDR3 length: 12 residues. The V end was cut by 7 bases, the J end by 3 bases, with 12 bases between. The CDR3 bases are TGCAGCGCCCGAAGGGCAGAAGAGACCCAGTACTTC. It is translated as CSARRAEETQYF.

The CDR3 spells CASSPGPNTGELFF. CDR3 DNA: TGTGCCAGTAGTCCGGGCCCGAACACCGGGGAGCTGTTTTTT. This chain joins TRBV19 and TRBJ2-2; D call uncertain. The CDR3 loop spans 14 amino acids. Trimming stripped 5 bases from V and 0 bases from J, with 7 bases between. Germline-derived CDR1 and CDR2 are LNHDA and SQIVND (reference sequence). The full variable domain, in which reference TRBV19 and TRBJ2-2 provide the parts outside the CDR3, is DGGITQSPKYLFRKEGQNVTLSCEQNLNHDAMYWYRQDPGQGLRLIYYSQIVNDFQKGDIAEGYSVSREKKESFPLTVTSAQKNPTAFYLCASSPGPNTGELFFGEGSRLTVL.

This clone was recorded a few times. This rearrangement joins TRBV6-7 to TRBJ2-7; no definite D call. TRBV6-7 is identified as an open reading frame with a role that is uncertain. The CDR3 is 16 residues long. The ends were cut back, 5 bases at V and 2 bases at J, with 19 bases in the middle. Here the CDR3 reads CASSAFLTGSTYEQYF. Here the CDR3 DNA reads TGTGCCAGCAGTGCTTTCCTTACCGGGTCCACCTACGAGCAGTACTTC.

This CDR3 reads CASGLVWGGDSTEAFF. In DNA, the CDR3 is TGTGCTAGTGGTTTGGTATGGGGGGGAGACAGCACTGAAGCTTTCTTT. The chain has TRBV12-5 and TRBJ1-1; tentatively, D is TRBD1 (5 bases). CDR1 LGHNT and CDR2 FRNRAP come from the germline V gene. There are 16 residues in the CDR3. With 0 bases removed from V and 4 bases from J, the gap between germline ends came to 15 bases.

In DNA, the CDR3 is TGCGCCAGCAGCTTGGAATTCCTCGGAAACACTGAAGCTTTCTTT. This translates into CASSLEFLGNTEAFF. This chain joins TRBV5-1 and TRBJ1-1; D is unresolved. Germline CDR1 SGHRS, CDR2 YFSETQ. The V end was cut by 0 bases, the J end by 2 bases, with 11 bases between. The length of the CDR3 is 15 residues.

This clone counts as medium-sized. The V and J genes are TRBV11-3 and TRBJ2-7; D remains ambiguous. Germline values: CDR1 SGHNT, CDR2 YENEEA. This CDR3 has 14 residues. The V end was cut by 5 bases, the J end by 4 bases, with 15 bases between. CDR3 sequence reads: CASSQTGIEYEQYF. The CDR3 DNA sequence: TGTGCCAGCAGCCAGACGGGCATAGAATACGAGCAGTACTTC.

This clone is a singleton in its sample. This rearrangement joins TRBV18 to TRBJ1-4; 7 positions match TRBD1. Germline CDR1 reads KGHSH; CDR2 reads LQKENI. V lost 5 bases to trimming and J lost 7 bases; unmatched junction nucleotides: 10. The CDR3 has 15 amino acids. DNA of the CDR3: TGTGCCAGCTCAGCAGGGGGGTCCGGAGGTGAAAAACTGTTTTTT. Translation gives CASSAGGSGGEKLFF. The full variable domain, rest sourced from reference TRBV18 and TRBJ1-4, is NAGVMQNPRHLVRRRGQEARLRCSPMKGHSHVYWYRQLPEEGLKFMVYLQKENIIDESGMPKERFSAEFPKEGPSILRIQQVVRGDSAAYFCASSAGGSGGEKLFFGSGTQLSVL.

The chain uses TRBV9 and TRBJ2-7, with 15 bases that match TRBD2. Unmatched junction bases numbered 8, after V lost 2 bases and J lost 5 bases. There are 17 residues in the CDR3. Germline CDR1 reads SGDLS; CDR2 reads YYNGEE. The CDR3 DNA is TGTGCCAGCAGCGTGGGAGGACTAGCGGGAGGGTTGGACGAGCAGTACTTC. Protein product: CASSVGGLAGGLDEQYF.

The sample holds a few counts of this clone. This rearrangement joins TRBV11-3 to TRBJ2-3, with D perhaps assigned TRBD1 or TRBD2 (6 bases each). The CDR3 sequence is 14 residues long. CDR1 and CDR2 from the germline V gene are SGHNT and YENEEA. V lost 6 bases to trimming and J lost 5 bases, with 15 bases between them. This CDR3 is CASRQGLGGDTQYF. The CDR3 bases are TGTGCCAGCAGACAGGGACTCGGAGGAGATACGCAGTATTTT.

This clone was counted between two and nine times. The rearrangement uses TRBV19 and TRBJ1-1; TRBD1 might be the D (6 bases). The CDR3 contains 11 residues. Germline loops: CDR1 LNHDA, CDR2 SQIVND (reference sequence). Trimming left V 6 bases short and J 9 bases short, with 11 bases between. The CDR3 protein is CASRNQGQAFF. In DNA form, the CDR3 reads TGTGCCAGTAGAAATCAGGGGCAAGCTTTCTTT.